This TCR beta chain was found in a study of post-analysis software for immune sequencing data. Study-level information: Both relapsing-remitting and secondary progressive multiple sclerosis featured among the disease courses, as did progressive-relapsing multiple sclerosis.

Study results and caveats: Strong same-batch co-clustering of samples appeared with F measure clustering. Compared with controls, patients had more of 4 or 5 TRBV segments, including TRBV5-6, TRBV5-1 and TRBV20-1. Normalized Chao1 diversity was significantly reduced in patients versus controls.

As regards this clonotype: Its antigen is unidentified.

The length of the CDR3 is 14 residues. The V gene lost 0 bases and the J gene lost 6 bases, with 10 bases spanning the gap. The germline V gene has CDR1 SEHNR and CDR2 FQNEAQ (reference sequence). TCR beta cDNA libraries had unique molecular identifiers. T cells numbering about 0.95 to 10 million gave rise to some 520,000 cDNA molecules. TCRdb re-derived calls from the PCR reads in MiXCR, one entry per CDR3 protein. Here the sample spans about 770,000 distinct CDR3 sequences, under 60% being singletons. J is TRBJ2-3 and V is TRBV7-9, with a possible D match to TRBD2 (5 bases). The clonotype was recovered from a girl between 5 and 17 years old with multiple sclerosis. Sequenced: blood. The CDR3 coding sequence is TGTGCCAGCAGCTTAGCTCGGGCGGGCGATACGCAGTATTTT. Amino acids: CASSLARAGDTQYF.